One and the same sample provided the 11 T cell receptor beta chains below, sequenced in a study of blood T cells in healthy people across ages. Sample-barcoded 5' priming and a J-beta primer mix drove a second PCR of roughly 7 to 11 cycles. TCRdb analysed the 5' RACE reads with MiXCR anew, one entry per CDR3 protein. The sample consists of 450,000 to 700,000 distinct CDR3 sequences, approximately 27% of them appearing once. The source material was blood. These receptor sequences come from a woman in her 70s in good health.

The table lists this clonotype with a few counts. The chain links TRBV12-3 or TRBV12-4 to TRBJ2-5; D possibly uses TRBD1 or TRBD2 (5 bases each). The CDR3 runs 12 residues. The V and J ends lost 5 bases and 9 bases respectively, with 13 bases between them. The CDR3 sequence is CASSGSGTPQYF. CDR3 nucleotides: TGTGCCAGCAGTGGGTCCGGGACCCCCCAGTACTTC.

This chain joins TRBV6-5 and TRBJ1-5; 11 bases align to TRBD1. This CDR3 comprises 13 residues. Per germline, CDR1 MNHEY and CDR2 SVGAGI. V lost 6 bases and J lost 6; bases outside the gene matches: 1. CDR3 bases: TGTGCCAGCAGGGGGACAGGGGGTCAGCCCCAGCATTTT. It yields the protein CASRGTGGQPQHF.

The J gene is TRBJ2-2, the V gene TRBV5-5; D is ambiguous. This CDR3 has 13 amino acids. CDR1 is SGHKS, CDR2 YYEKEE, per germline (reference sequence). The V gene lost 4 bases and the J gene lost 5 bases, with 9 bases spanning the gap. For the CDR3, the DNA is TGTGCCAGCAGCGTTGGACGAACCGGGGAGCTGTTTTTT. Encoded protein: CASSVGRTGELFF. Supplemented by reference TRBV5-5 and TRBJ2-2, the full variable domain reads DAGVTQSPTHLIKTRGQQVTLRCSPISGHKSVSWYQQVLGQGPQFIFQYYEKEERGRGNFPDRFSARQFPNYSSELNVNALLLGDSALYLCASSVGRTGELFFGEGSRLTVL.

This clonotype was observed a handful of times. The genes are TRBV29-1 and TRBJ1-5; D unclear. CDR1 is SQVTM, CDR2 ANQGSEA, per germline. This CDR3 has 12 residues. The V and J ends lost 6 bases and 11 bases respectively, with 17 bases between them. Written as DNA, the CDR3 is TGCAGCGTCCGCGAGGGAGGTTCGGCCCAGCATTTT. This encodes CSVREGGSAQHF.

The CDR3 loop reads CSAHPTRVGETQYF. The CDR3 nucleotides read TGCAGTGCCCACCCAACGCGGGTAGGGGAGACCCAGTACTTC. This chain links TRBV20-1 with TRBJ2-5; D might be TRBD2 (5 bases). The germline V and J ends were trimmed by 6 bases and 5 bases, with 19 bases remaining between them. This CDR3 has 14 amino acids. Germline V gives CDR1 DFQATT, CDR2 SNEGSKA (reference sequence).

The chain joins TRBV29-1 to TRBJ2-1; 8 nucleotides line up with TRBD2. J was trimmed by 7 bases and V by 4 bases; bases with no gene match: 6. This CDR3 is built from 13 residues. Germline CDR1 reads SQVTM; CDR2 reads ANQGSEA. The chain's CDR3 is CSVVSSGGNEQFF. The CDR3 DNA is TGCAGCGTTGTATCAAGCGGGGGAAATGAGCAGTTCTTC.

This clonotype occurred a few times. This rearrangement joins TRBV2 to TRBJ1-2; weak D call: TRBD1 (5 bases). Germline V gene sequence: CDR1 SNHLY, CDR2 FYNNEI. The CDR3 spans 11 residues. V lost 4 bases, J lost 10 bases, and 10 bases lay in between. CDR3 sequence reads: CASSADNSYTF. Here the CDR3 DNA reads TGTGCCAGCAGTGCGGACAATTCCTACACCTTC.

This clonotype appeared a few times. The rearrangement links TRBV7-3 to TRBJ1-5, with a weak D call TRBD1 (5 bases). The ends were cut back, 1 base at V and 0 bases at J, with 19 bases in the middle. This CDR3 has 19 residues. Looked up from germline, CDR1 is SGHTA and CDR2 is FQGTGA. The CDR3 DNA reads as TGTGCCAGCAGCTTAATTAGGACACAGGCGAACGATAGCAATCAGCCCCAGCATTTT. Amino acids: CASSLIRTQANDSNQPQHF. Together with reference TRBV7-3 and TRBJ1-5, the CDR3 gives the full variable domain: GAGVSQTPSNKVTEKGKYVELRCDPISGHTALYWYRQSLGQGPEFLIYFQGTGAADDSGLPNDRFFAVRPEGSVSTLKIQRTERGDSAVYLCASSLIRTQANDSNQPQHFGDGTRLSIL.

A few counts support this clonotype. The chain carries TRBV10-3 and TRBJ2-5; 11 positions agree with TRBD1. Germline V gene lookup returns CDR1 ENHRY and CDR2 SYGVKD. The V segment lost 5 bases and the J segment 4 bases; nucleotides outside the gene matches: 9. The CDR3 runs to 16 residues. The CDR3 protein is CAISYGQGADGETQYF. The CDR3 nucleotides read TGTGCCATCAGTTACGGACAGGGGGCTGATGGAGAGACCCAGTACTTC.

The gene calls are TRBV28 and TRBJ2-3; no clear D gene. V lost 8 bases and J lost 0, with 9 bases in between. The CDR3 loop spans 13 amino acids. Germline CDR1 reads MDHEN; CDR2 reads SYDVKM. CDR3 sequence reads: CASGAPSTDTQYF. DNA of the CDR3: TGTGCCAGCGGAGCACCAAGCACAGATACGCAGTATTTT.

There are a few counts of this clonotype. The chain carries TRBV12-3 or TRBV12-4 and TRBJ2-5; tentative D call: TRBD1 (5 bases). This CDR3 is 12 amino acids long. Trimming pared 3 bases from V and 5 bases from J, leaving 7 bases between. The CDR3 bases are TGTGCCAGCAGTTTCTGGGGCGAGACCCAGTACTTC. This translates into CASSFWGETQYF.